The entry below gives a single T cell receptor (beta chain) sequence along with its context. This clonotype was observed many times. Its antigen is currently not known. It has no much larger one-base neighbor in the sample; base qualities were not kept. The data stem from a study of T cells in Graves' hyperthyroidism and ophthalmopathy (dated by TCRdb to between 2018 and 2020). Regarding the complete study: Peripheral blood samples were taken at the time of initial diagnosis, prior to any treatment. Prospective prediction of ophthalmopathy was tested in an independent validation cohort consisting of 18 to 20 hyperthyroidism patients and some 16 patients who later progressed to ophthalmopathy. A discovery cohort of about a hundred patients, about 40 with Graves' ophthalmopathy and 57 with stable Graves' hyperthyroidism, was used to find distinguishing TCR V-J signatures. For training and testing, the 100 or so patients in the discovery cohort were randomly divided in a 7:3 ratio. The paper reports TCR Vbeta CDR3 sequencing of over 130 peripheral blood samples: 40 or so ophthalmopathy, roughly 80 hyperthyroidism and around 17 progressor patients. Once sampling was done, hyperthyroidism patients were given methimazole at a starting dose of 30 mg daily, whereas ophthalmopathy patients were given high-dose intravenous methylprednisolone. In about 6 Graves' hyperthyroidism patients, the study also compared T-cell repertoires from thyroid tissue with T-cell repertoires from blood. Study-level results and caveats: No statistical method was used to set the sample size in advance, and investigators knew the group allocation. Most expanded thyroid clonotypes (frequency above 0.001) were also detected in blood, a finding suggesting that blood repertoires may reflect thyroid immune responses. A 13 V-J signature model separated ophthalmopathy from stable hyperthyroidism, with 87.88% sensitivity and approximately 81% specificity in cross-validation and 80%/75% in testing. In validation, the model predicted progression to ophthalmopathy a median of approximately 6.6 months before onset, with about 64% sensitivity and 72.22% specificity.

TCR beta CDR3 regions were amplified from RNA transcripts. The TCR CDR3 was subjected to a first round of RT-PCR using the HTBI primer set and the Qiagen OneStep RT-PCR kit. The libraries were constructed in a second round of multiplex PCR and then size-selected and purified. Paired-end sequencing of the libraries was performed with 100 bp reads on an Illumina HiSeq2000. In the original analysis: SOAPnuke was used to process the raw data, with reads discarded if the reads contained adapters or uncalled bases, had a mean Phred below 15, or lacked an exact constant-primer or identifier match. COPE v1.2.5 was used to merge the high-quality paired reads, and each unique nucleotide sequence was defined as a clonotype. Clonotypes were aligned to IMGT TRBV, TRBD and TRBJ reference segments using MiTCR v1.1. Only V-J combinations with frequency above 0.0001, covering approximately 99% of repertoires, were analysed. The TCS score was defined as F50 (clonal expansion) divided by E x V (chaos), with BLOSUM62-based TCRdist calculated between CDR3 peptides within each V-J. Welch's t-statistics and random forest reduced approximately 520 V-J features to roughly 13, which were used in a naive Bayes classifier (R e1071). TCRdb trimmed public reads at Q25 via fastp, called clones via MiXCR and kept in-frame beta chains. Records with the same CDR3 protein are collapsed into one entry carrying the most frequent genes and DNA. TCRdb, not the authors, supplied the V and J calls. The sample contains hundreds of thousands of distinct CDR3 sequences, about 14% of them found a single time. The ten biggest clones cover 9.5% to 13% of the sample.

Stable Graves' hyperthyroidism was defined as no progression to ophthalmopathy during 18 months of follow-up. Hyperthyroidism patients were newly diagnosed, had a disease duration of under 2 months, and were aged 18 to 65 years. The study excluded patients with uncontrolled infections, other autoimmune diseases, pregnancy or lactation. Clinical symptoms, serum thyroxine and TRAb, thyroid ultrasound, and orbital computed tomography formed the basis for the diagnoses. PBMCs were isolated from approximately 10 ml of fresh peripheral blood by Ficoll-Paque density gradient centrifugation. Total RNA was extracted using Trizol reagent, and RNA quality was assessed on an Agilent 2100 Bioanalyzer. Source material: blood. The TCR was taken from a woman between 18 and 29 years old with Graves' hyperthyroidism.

The CDR3 in this case is CASTLGTSGSTDTQYF. The sequenced DNA: TGTGCCAGCACCCTCGGGACTAGCGGGAGCACAGATACGCAGTATTTT. The chain is made from TRBV3-1 and TRBJ2-3; 12 central bases correspond to TRBD2. The V end gives up 7 bases and the J end 0 bases, leaving 5 bases in the junction not matched to a gene. From cysteine to phenylalanine, the CDR3 is 16 amino acids long. Of the read, only the CDR3 DNA is kept; its 48 bases are in frame from base 1. Reading the germline V gene (reference sequence) gives CDR1 LGHDT and CDR2 YNNKEL.